The 4 T cell receptor beta chains in this list originate from one sample, sequenced in a study of blood T cell repertoires in COVID-19. Profiling relied on immunoSEQ multiplex PCR, and the TCRdb table lists in-frame clones only, not all of them. The sample includes 25,000 or so clones, roughly 88% of them seen just once. Sequenced: peripheral blood. These receptors were taken from a woman between 45 and 65 years old with active COVID-19.

The gene calls are TRBV18 and TRBJ2-7, with TRBD1 identical over 11 bases. V gave up 5 bases and J gave up 4 bases; unmatched junction bases: 10. The CDR3 sequence is 16 residues long. Germline V gene lookup returns CDR1 KGHSH and CDR2 LQKENI. CDR3 DNA sequence: TGTGCCAGCTCATCGGGACAGGGGGGCCCTGGGTACGAGCAGTACTTC. Translating gives CASSSGQGGPGYEQYF.

Comment on this clone: A much larger clonotype is one base distant, so this may be a read error. The same CDR3 is also encoded by other DNA sequences in this sample. The chain uses TRBV28 and TRBJ2-2; 7 bases are a match to TRBD1. V lost 3 bases and J lost 0; bases outside the gene matches: 4. CDR1 is MDHEN and CDR2 is SYDVKM in the germline V gene. The CDR3 length is 16 residues. The CDR3 is CASSFLGTANTGELFF. CDR3 DNA sequence: TGTGCCAGCAGTTTTCTTGGGACAGCGAACACCGGGGAGCTGTTTTTT.

The table lists this clone with a count of one. The CDR3 nucleotides are TGTGCCATCAGCATGGACAGGTCCTATGGCTACACCTTC. It codes for CAISMDRSYGYTF. The chain recombines TRBV10-3 with TRBJ1-2; 7 nucleotides match TRBD1. Germline-derived CDR1 and CDR2 are ENHRY and SYGVKD. The J segment lost 4 bases and the V segment lost 6 bases, leaving 5 bases of the junction unmatched. The CDR3 contains 13 residues.

Regarding this clone: Additional DNA sequences in this sample encode the identical CDR3. The chain joins TRBV11-2 to TRBJ2-6, with 9 bases that match TRBD2. CDR3 length: 16 residues. After removal of 5 bases from V and 3 bases from J, the junction contained 5 bases not matched to a gene. Germline-derived CDR1 and CDR2 are SGHAT and FQNNGV. CDR3 sequence: CASSPRGGGGANVLTF. The CDR3 DNA follows: TGTGCCAGCAGCCCGCGGGGGGGAGGTGGGGCCAACGTCCTGACTTTC.